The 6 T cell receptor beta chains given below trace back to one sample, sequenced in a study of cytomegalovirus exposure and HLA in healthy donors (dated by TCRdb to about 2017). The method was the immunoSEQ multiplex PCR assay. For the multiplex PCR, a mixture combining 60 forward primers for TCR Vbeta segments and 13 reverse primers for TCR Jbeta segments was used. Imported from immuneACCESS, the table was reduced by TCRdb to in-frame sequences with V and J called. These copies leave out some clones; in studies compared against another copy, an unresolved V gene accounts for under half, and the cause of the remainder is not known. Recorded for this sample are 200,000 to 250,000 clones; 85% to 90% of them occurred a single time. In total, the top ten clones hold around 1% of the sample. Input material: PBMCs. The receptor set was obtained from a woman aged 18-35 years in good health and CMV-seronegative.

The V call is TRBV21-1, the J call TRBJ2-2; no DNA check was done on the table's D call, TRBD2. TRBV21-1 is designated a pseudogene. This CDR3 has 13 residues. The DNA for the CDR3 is TGTGCCAGCAGCCCCCGACTTGGCGGGGAGCTGTTTTTT. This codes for CASSPRLGGELFF.

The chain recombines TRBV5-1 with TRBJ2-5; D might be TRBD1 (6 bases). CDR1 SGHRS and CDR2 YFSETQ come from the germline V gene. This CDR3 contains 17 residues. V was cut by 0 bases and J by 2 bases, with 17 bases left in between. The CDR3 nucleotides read TGCGCCAGCAGCTTGGACCACGGGACACGAAAACAAGAGACCCAGTACTTC. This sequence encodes CASSLDHGTRKQETQYF.

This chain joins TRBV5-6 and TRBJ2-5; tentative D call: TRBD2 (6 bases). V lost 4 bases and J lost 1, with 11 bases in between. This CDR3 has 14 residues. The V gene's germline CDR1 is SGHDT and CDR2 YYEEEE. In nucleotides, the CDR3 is TGTGCCAGCAGCCCCCCGGGGGTCCAAGAGACCCAGTACTTC. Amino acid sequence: CASSPPGVQETQYF.

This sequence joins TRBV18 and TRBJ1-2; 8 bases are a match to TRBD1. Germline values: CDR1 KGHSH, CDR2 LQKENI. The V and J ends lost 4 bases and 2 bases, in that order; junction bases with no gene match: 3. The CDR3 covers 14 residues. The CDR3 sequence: CASSLRTGNYGYTF. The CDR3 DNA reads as TGTGCCAGCTCACTCCGGACAGGGAACTATGGCTACACCTTC.

The CDR3 nucleotides are TGCGCCAGCAGCCAAGGCGGAACAGGGGGAAACTACGAGCAGTACTTC. The encoded protein is CASSQGGTGGNYEQYF. The chain joins TRBV4-1 to TRBJ2-7; 8 bases fit TRBD1. From germline, CDR1 is MGHRA and CDR2 YSYEKL. The CDR3 is 16 amino acids. With 1 base clipped from V and 3 bases from J, the junction kept 8 bases outside the gene matches.

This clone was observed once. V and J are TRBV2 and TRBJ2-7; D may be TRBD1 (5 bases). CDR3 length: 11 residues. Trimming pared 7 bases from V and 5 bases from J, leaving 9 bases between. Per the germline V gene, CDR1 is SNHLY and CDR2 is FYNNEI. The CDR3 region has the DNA TGTGCCAGCATCGACAGCCACGAGCAGTACTTC. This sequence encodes CASIDSHEQYF. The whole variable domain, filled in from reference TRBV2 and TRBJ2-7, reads EPEVTQTPSHQVTQMGQEVILRCVPISNHLYFYWYRQILGQKVEFLVSFYNNEISEKSEIFDDQFSVERPDGSNFTLKIRSTKLEDSAMYFCASIDSHEQYFGPGTRLTVT.